This TCR beta chain was sequenced during a study of T-cell memory formation after mild COVID-19. As for the study in general: Clusters of TCRs were largely donor specific.

Barcoded TCR alpha and TCR beta cDNA libraries with UMIs came from 5'RACE using constant-segment primers. TCRdb fed the 5' RACE reads into MiXCR, producing one record per CDR3 protein. This sample carries hundreds of thousands of distinct CDR3 sequences, around 15% of them seen once, and the ten largest clones take approximately 23%. Worth noting for this clonotype: Its cognate antigen is unknown.

The study, taken as a whole, reports: The appearance of some responding clones in pre-infection memory suggested that cross-reactive memory joined. Those CD4+ clones that contracted were mainly in CM and EM (CD8+ ones in EMRA).

V lost 0 bases and J 4 bases, leaving 16 bases between the germline ends. The CDR3 consists of 17 residues. Germline-derived CDR1 and CDR2 are LGHNA and YNFKEQ. This receptor was obtained from a man aged 18 to 29 who had mild COVID-19 (a few samples of this study predate the infection). Cell type and time point are not known. The sequenced material came from PBMCs or a T cell subset sorted from them (not recorded which). The rearrangement joins TRBV4-2 to TRBJ2-1, with D hard to call. The CDR3 DNA reads as TGTGCCAGCAGCCAAGAATGGAGTAGCTCAAATTACAATGAGCAGTTCTTC. Translating gives CASSQEWSSSNYNEQFF.